This T cell receptor (beta chain) was found in a study of T cell repertoires in cytomegalovirus infection. Study-wide context: It was the public TCR beta signatures that indicated both CMV infection and matching HLA type. Broader study findings: The ex vivo response was dominated by HLA-C-restricted CMV-specific TCR beta clonotypes.

V gave up 4 bases and J gave up 1 base, with 10 bases separating them. CDR3 length: 14 residues. Germline V gives CDR1 SGHNT, CDR2 YENEEA. This clonotype has ten or more counts. Its antigen is unidentified. TCRdb reanalysed the reads using MiXCR and keeps one entry per CDR3 protein. The table includes roughly 200,000 distinct CDR3 sequences, more than 9% detected once. This sequence originates from a human donor in good health (CMV status not recorded). Some clones in this sample may be carry-over from other donors' samples. This chain connects TRBV11-3 to TRBJ1-1; D gene unclear. The specimen was PBMCs. The DNA of the CDR3 is TGTGCCAGCAGCTCACTGACGCAGAACACTGAAGCTTTCTTT. Amino acids: CASSSLTQNTEAFF.